These 24 T cell receptor beta chains share one sample of origin, sequenced in a study of T cells in Graves' hyperthyroidism and ophthalmopathy. Amplification targeted TCR beta CDR3 regions from RNA transcripts. HTBI primers drove first-round RT-PCR of the TCR CDR3. TCRdb redid the calling of the multiplex PCR reads with MiXCR, one entry per CDR3 protein. The repertoire holds about 640,000 distinct CDR3 sequences, with less than 25% as singletons. Material: blood. The receptors were sampled from a man under 40 with Graves' ophthalmopathy.

The chain's CDR3 is CASSRLAVSTDTQYF. DNA for the CDR3: TGTGCCAGCAGCCGACTAGCAGTTAGCACAGATACGCAGTATTTT. The chain has TRBV28 and TRBJ2-3, with 7 bases matching TRBD2. The CDR3 is made up of 15 amino acids. Germline CDR1 and CDR2: MDHEN and SYDVKM. Losses at the gene ends were 6 bases for V and 0 bases for J; bases not matched to a gene: 6.

The sample holds one count of this clonotype. The J gene is TRBJ2-7, the V gene TRBV11-3, with 10 bases identical to TRBD2. With 4 bases clipped from V and 2 bases from J, the junction kept 8 bases outside the gene matches. CDR3 size: 16 residues. CDR1 and CDR2 from the germline V gene are SGHNT and YENEEA. For the CDR3, the DNA is TGTGCCAGCAGCTCGACCCGGACTAGCGGAGCCTACGAGCAGTACTTC. Translation gives CASSSTRTSGAYEQYF.

This clonotype was found a few times. V gene TRBV12-3 or TRBV12-4 combines with J gene TRBJ2-7; maybe TRBD1 (6 bases). V lost 5 bases to trimming and J lost 1 base, with 12 bases between them. The CDR3 runs 14 residues. The DNA for the CDR3 is TGTGCCAGCAGTCAAGGGACACCATCCTACGAGCAGTACTTC. This translates into CASSQGTPSYEQYF.

This clonotype was recorded a few times. The rearrangement joins TRBV24-1 to TRBJ2-7; weak D call: TRBD1 (5 bases). Trimming removed 3 bases from V and 1 base from J, with 9 bases in between. The germline CDR1 and CDR2 sequences are KGHDR and SFDVKD. This CDR3 contains 14 residues. CDR3 nucleotides: TGTGCCACCAGTGATCCGACAGATTCCTACGAGCAGTACTTC. It is translated as CATSDPTDSYEQYF.

The chain carries TRBV20-1 and TRBJ2-5; 8 bases are a match to TRBD2. This CDR3 is built from 13 residues. CDR1 DFQATT and CDR2 SNEGSKA come from the germline V gene (reference sequence). After removal of 8 bases from V and 5 bases from J, the junction contained 10 bases not matched to a gene. CDR3 nucleotide sequence: TGCAGTTCCGGGAGGGTCATTCGTGAGACCCAGTACTTC. This codes for CSSGRVIRETQYF.

Only a few counts were recorded for this clonotype. The chain uses TRBV12-3 or TRBV12-4 and TRBJ2-1; TRBD1 matches at 7 bases. The CDR3 sequence is 15 residues long. V shed 5 bases and J 4 bases; nucleotides not matched to a gene: 8. In DNA, the CDR3 is TGTGCCAGCAGTCTGACCGGGACAGCTTACAATGAGCAGTTCTTC. Amino acid sequence: CASSLTGTAYNEQFF.

This clonotype was recorded many times. The V gene is TRBV6-2 or TRBV6-3, the J gene TRBJ2-1; no clear D. The germline V gene has CDR1 MNHEY and CDR2 SVGEGT. V lost 6 bases to trimming and J lost 1 base, with 7 bases between them. The CDR3 is 13 residues long. The CDR3 protein is CASSSPSYNEQFF. CDR3 sequence (DNA): TGTGCCAGCAGCTCACCTTCCTACAATGAGCAGTTCTTC.

This clonotype was picked up many times. The rearrangement joins TRBV30 to TRBJ2-7, with 7 positions matching TRBD1. Unmatched junction bases numbered 2, after V lost 3 bases and J lost 3 bases. From germline, CDR1 is GTSNPN and CDR2 SVGIG (reference sequence). This CDR3 has 12 amino acids. The CDR3 DNA is TGTGCCTGGAGGTCAGGGGGCTACGAGCAGTACTTC. Protein: CAWRSGGYEQYF.

This clonotype was seen at least ten times. This chain uses TRBV6-1 with TRBJ1-1; 7 bases fit TRBD1. The V gene's germline CDR1 is MNHNS and CDR2 SASEGT. J gave up 0 bases and V 0 bases, and 4 bases lay outside the gene matches. This CDR3 is 16 amino acids long. The CDR3 is CASSEARDRVNTEAFF. CDR3 sequence (DNA): TGTGCCAGCAGTGAAGCGCGTGACAGGGTGAACACTGAAGCTTTCTTT.

This clonotype was observed a handful of times. The chain couples TRBV20-1 to TRBJ1-1; D gene unclear. This CDR3 contains 13 residues. Germline CDR1 and CDR2: DFQATT and SNEGSKA (reference sequence). V lost 6 bases and J 7 bases, leaving 18 bases between the germline ends. The CDR3 protein is CSAGSGAVYEAFF. CDR3 nucleotide sequence: TGCAGTGCCGGATCAGGTGCGGTTTATGAAGCTTTCTTT.

With respect to this clonotype: One junction end does not reproduce the germline sequence, and a read error may be involved. The V and J genes are TRBV2 and TRBJ1-1; D perhaps matches TRBD1 (6 bases). Looked up from germline, CDR1 is SNHLY and CDR2 is FYNNEI. The CDR3 runs 13 residues. The CDR3 coding sequence is TGTGCCGGCAGAGGGGGTACGGGCACTGAAGCTTTCTTT. Translation: CAGRGGTGTEAFF.

The V and J genes are TRBV6-2 or TRBV6-3 and TRBJ2-4, with D perhaps matching TRBD2 (5 bases). The length of the CDR3 is 11 residues. V lost 5 bases and J 10 bases, leaving 9 bases between the germline ends. Germline assignment: CDR1 MNHEY and CDR2 SVGEGT. Written as DNA, the CDR3 is TGTGCCAGCAGTCCTAGGACTATTCAGTACTTC. It codes for CASSPRTIQYF.

The rearrangement joins TRBV20-1 to TRBJ2-2; the D gene is possibly TRBD1 (5 bases). V shed 3 bases and J shed 0 bases, with 8 bases lying between them. Germline-derived CDR1 and CDR2 are DFQATT and SNEGSKA (reference sequence). The CDR3 runs 14 residues. The CDR3 spells CSASRVANTGELFF. The DNA for the CDR3 is TGCAGTGCTAGCAGGGTAGCGAACACCGGGGAGCTGTTTTTT.

Turning to this clonotype: A single base separates this from a much larger clone, so it may be a read error. This sequence joins TRBV29-1 and TRBJ1-1, with 8 bases fitting TRBD1. This CDR3 has 12 amino acids. In germline, CDR1 is SQVTM, CDR2 ANQGSEA. For the CDR3, the DNA is TGCAGCGTAGGGTACAGGGGGACTGGAGCTTTCTTT. Protein sequence: CSVGYRGTGAFF.

This clonotype was picked up one time. This could be a read error, since a much larger clone is one nucleotide away. This chain joins TRBV28 and TRBJ1-6, with D uncertain. V was pared by 2 bases and J by 11 bases, with 16 bases between. CDR1 is MDHEN and CDR2 is SYDVKM in the germline V gene. CDR3 size: 15 residues. The CDR3 DNA follows: TGTGCCAGCAGTTTAATGAGGTGGGGAGAACCACCCCTCCACTTT. This encodes CASSLMRWGEPPLHF.

The chain carries TRBV19 and TRBJ2-3, with D perhaps matching TRBD2 (6 bases). Trimming took off 7 bases at V and 6 bases at J, with 17 bases between the two ends. The CDR3 is 14 amino acids. Germline CDR1 and CDR2: LNHDA and SQIVND (reference sequence). The CDR3 is CASKGPRDRDTQYF. The CDR3 coding sequence is TGTGCCAGTAAAGGCCCGCGGGATAGGGATACGCAGTATTTT.

The chain links TRBV12-3 or TRBV12-4 to TRBJ1-1; TRBD1 is a possible D gene (5 bases). The CDR3 sequence is 15 residues long. Deletions cut 1 base from V and 6 bases from J, with 15 bases between. CDR3 nucleotides: TGTGCCAGCAGTTTAGAGACAGACGGGCGACCTGAAGCTTTCTTT. Translated: CASSLETDGRPEAFF.

This clonotype has just a few counts. The V call is TRBV7-2, the J call TRBJ2-1, with 8 bases fitting TRBD2. From germline, CDR1 is SGHTA and CDR2 FQGNSA. The CDR3 extends over 16 amino acids. After removal of 5 bases from V and 2 bases from J, the junction contained 8 bases not matched to a gene. This CDR3 reads CASSRGGSGPYNEQFF. CDR3 in DNA: TGTGCCAGCAGCCGGGGGGGTAGCGGGCCCTACAATGAGCAGTTCTTC.

This clonotype was seen more than once but under ten times. DNA for the CDR3: TGTGCCAGCAGTTACTCGAAGGACGGGGGCGACACCGGGGAGCTGTTTTTT. Protein product: CASSYSKDGGDTGELFF. The chain combines TRBV6-6 with TRBJ2-2, with D perhaps given as TRBD1 or TRBD2 (6 bases each). This CDR3 comprises 17 residues. Germline V gene data show CDR1 as MNHNY and CDR2 as SVGAGI (reference sequence). V was pared by 0 bases and J by 3 bases, with 14 bases between.

This clonotype was seen many times. The chain links TRBV20-1 to TRBJ2-1, with TRBD2 matching 8 bases. V gave up 3 bases and J gave up 1 base; unmatched junction bases: 8. The CDR3 consists of 16 residues. Germline V gives CDR1 DFQATT, CDR2 SNEGSKA (reference sequence). CDR3: CSASSAGERSYNEQFF. The DNA of the CDR3 is TGCAGTGCTAGCTCAGCGGGAGAAAGGTCCTACAATGAGCAGTTCTTC.

The J gene is TRBJ2-4, the V gene TRBV20-1; 11 bases map to TRBD2. Germline CDR1 reads DFQATT; CDR2 reads SNEGSKA (reference sequence). This CDR3 is built from 15 residues. V shed 1 base, J shed 6 bases, and the junction held 5 bases outside the gene matches. The CDR3 DNA reads as TGCAGTGCTAGAGGCCTAGCGGGAGGAGGAAACATTCAGTACTTC. Its protein is CSARGLAGGGNIQYF.

This clonotype has ten or more counts. The chain joins TRBV2 to TRBJ2-1; possibly TRBD1 for D (5 bases). This CDR3 has 14 residues. Trimming cost V 4 bases and J 12 bases, with 19 bases left between them. Germline assignment: CDR1 SNHLY and CDR2 FYNNEI. CDR3 bases: TGTGCCAGCAGTGTGACAGTTCCCAGGAGTTGGCAGTTCTTC. This sequence encodes CASSVTVPRSWQFF.

The V and J genes are TRBV13 and TRBJ2-1; D uncertain. Trimming stripped 4 bases from V and 0 bases from J, with 13 bases between. The CDR3 is 16 residues long. CDR1 PRHDT and CDR2 FYEKMQ come from the germline V gene (reference sequence). The CDR3 bases are TGTGCCAGCAGCTCCCTGACTCAAAGCTCCTACAATGAGCAGTTCTTC. Translating gives CASSSLTQSSYNEQFF.

The V gene is TRBV20-1, the J gene TRBJ2-5; TRBD2 agrees at 9 bases. The V segment lost 3 bases and the J segment 5 bases; nucleotides outside the gene matches: 1. Germline assignment: CDR1 DFQATT and CDR2 SNEGSKA (reference sequence). The CDR3 spans 12 residues. The chain's CDR3 is CSASSGGETQYF. CDR3 nucleotide sequence: TGCAGTGCTAGTAGCGGGGGCGAGACCCAGTACTTC.